This paragraph reports one T cell receptor beta chain. Hyperthyroidism of Graves' type that showed no ophthalmopathy progression within 18 months was stable. The diagnoses drew upon clinical symptoms, serum thyroxine and TRAb, thyroid ultrasound and orbital computed tomography. From roughly 10 ml of fresh peripheral blood, PBMCs were isolated. These data come from a study of T cells in Graves' hyperthyroidism and ophthalmopathy. Study details: Pretreatment peripheral blood was obtained at initial diagnosis.

TCR beta CDR3 regions were amplified from RNA transcripts. HTBI primers drove first-round RT-PCR of the TCR CDR3. MiXCR was run by TCRdb on the multiplex PCR reads, yielding one entry per CDR3 protein. This sample has approximately 700,000 distinct CDR3 sequences, with over 15% found just once. Between the trimmed V and J ends, which lost 7 bases and 0 bases, there was a span of 11 bases. Looked up from germline, CDR1 is MNHNS and CDR2 is SASEGT. The CDR3 consists of 14 residues. The material sequenced was blood. The sequence was obtained from a man younger than 35 with Graves' hyperthyroidism. The chain couples TRBV6-1 to TRBJ2-3, with D uncertain. In DNA form, the CDR3 reads TGTGCCAGCATCCAGGAGCTCAGCACAGATACGCAGTATTTT. This gives the protein CASIQELSTDTQYF.